This entry describes one T cell receptor (beta chain). Its antigen is not known. Treatment here: approximately nine-day PBMC culture with coronavirus spike peptide pools or control peptides (ViraFEST assay). The study sequenced cultured CD4+ T cell DNA using the Oncomine TCR Beta short-read assay. CD4+ T cells were cultured, and genomic DNA was extracted from them. TCRdb used MiXCR to reprocess the PCR reads, holding one entry per CDR3 protein. The sample gives about 15,000 distinct CDR3 sequences, 42% of which show up once; around a fifth is in the top ten. The data are from a study of vaccination and CD4 T cells after COVID-19. Study-wide background: The authors used overlapping spike peptides from SARS-CoV-2, HCoV-NL63, HCoV-OC43 and HCoV-229E to stimulate cells. Study-level results: There was no significant change from approximately 21 to 38 median reactive clonotypes.

Germline CDR1 MDHEN, CDR2 SYDVKM. Trimming cost V 1 base and J 8 bases, with 11 bases left between them. The CDR3 covers 14 residues. This rearrangement joins TRBV28 to TRBJ1-4, with D possibly being TRBD1 (5 bases). Sequenced: cultured CD4+ T cells from blood. This clonotype originated in a human donor with COVID-19. The CDR3 protein is CASSLYQGYEKLFF. The DNA of the CDR3 is TGTGCCAGCAGTTTATACCAGGGATACGAAAAACTGTTTTTT.